This entry is about one TCR beta chain. Its antigen remains unknown. The authors amplified TCR beta CDR3 regions from RNA transcripts. An initial RT-PCR round employing HTBI primers preceded a second-round multiplex PCR. TCRdb used MiXCR to reprocess the multiplex PCR reads, holding one entry per CDR3 protein. There are under 800,000 distinct CDR3 sequences in the sample; about 20% occur only once, and 7.1% lies in the top ten. Excluded: other autoimmune disease, uncontrolled infection, pregnancy or lactation. Germline V lookup: CDR1 DFQATT, CDR2 SNEGSKA (reference sequence). There are 11 residues in the CDR3. Trimming shortened V by 5 bases and J by 5 bases, and 9 bases separated the two germline ends. This record belongs to a study of Graves' ophthalmopathy and Graves' hyperthyroidism. Study-wide results and limits: Detection in blood was also observed for most expanded thyroid clonotypes above 0.001 frequency.

The gene calls are TRBV20-1 and TRBJ1-1; perhaps TRBD1 as D (5 bases). The sequenced sample consisted of peripheral blood. The receptor's source is a woman between 18 and 29 years old with stable Graves' hyperthyroidism. Some clones in this sample may be carry-over from other donors' samples. DNA of the CDR3: TGCAGTGCTGCCAGGGAAACTGAAGCTTTCTTT. Translating gives CSAARETEAFF.